The sequence of this TCR beta chain was determined in a study of CD8+CD57+ T cells in acquired aplastic anemia. Whole-study context: 3 to 3.5 ug was the average amount of DNA from sorted CD4+ and CD8+ cells.

The study, taken as a whole, reports: The number of CD8+ CDR3 sequences shared by patients and controls was about 30.

Genomic DNA was employed as the template in profiling TCR beta VDJ and CDR3. TCRdb reprocessed the reads via MiXCR and lists one record per CDR3 protein. The sample records some 150,000 distinct CDR3 sequences, around 75% being singletons. This clonotype was seen a few times. Its target is unknown. Previously, flow cytometry had revealed CD8+CD57+ cell expansion in the patients chosen for sequencing. All patients had severe acquired aplastic anemia. All patients were therapy-naive when blood was sampled. Looked up from germline, CDR1 is DFQATT and CDR2 is SNEGSKA (reference sequence). CDR3 size: 12 residues. Trimming took off 3 bases at V and 2 bases at J, with 8 bases between the two ends.

The chain recombines TRBV20-1 with TRBJ2-7; D is unresolved. The sequence was collected from a human donor with aplastic anemia. Source material: sorted CD4+, CD8+, or CD8+CD57+ T cells (not recorded which) from PBMCs. The CDR3 spells CSARRGAYEQYF. CDR3 DNA sequence: TGCAGTGCTAGGCGCGGAGCCTACGAGCAGTACTTC.